The text below deals with one T cell receptor (beta chain). This CDR3 contains 13 residues. CDR1 is MNHEY, CDR2 SMNVEV, per germline (reference sequence). The V gene lost 4 bases and the J gene lost 2 bases, with 9 bases spanning the gap. This sample is part of a study of blood T cell repertoires in COVID-19. Overall study context: COVID-19 samples, acute and convalescent, were from the United States, Italy and Spain.

The method was immunoSEQ multiplex PCR; TCRdb's version includes in-frame clones alone and lacks a portion of them. The sample includes approximately 27,000 clones, 89% of them seen just once. The chain employs TRBV27 and TRBJ2-7; D is possibly TRBD1 (5 bases). Sequencing was carried out using peripheral blood. The sequence was obtained from a human donor with acute or convalescent COVID-19. The donor label of this sample is uncertain. The DNA of the CDR3 is TGTGCCAGCAGTTACACAGGCGCCTACGAGCAGTACTTC. This encodes CASSYTGAYEQYF.